This passage covers 16 T cell receptor beta chains from one sample sequenced in a study of T cell repertoires in cytomegalovirus infection. Their cognate antigens are unknown. One entry per CDR3 protein results from TCRdb running MiXCR on the reads. The table has approximately 350,000 distinct CDR3 sequences, about 35% seen once; the top ten hold 13%. Specimen: cultured PBMCs, collected from culture after CMV antigen stimulation. Receptor source: a human donor in good health (CMV status not recorded). Some clones in this sample may be carry-over from other donors' samples.

This clonotype was detected a few times. The rearrangement links TRBV7-6 to TRBJ2-1; D could derive from TRBD1 or TRBD2 (5 bases each). The length of the CDR3 is 11 residues. Germline V CDR1 and CDR2: SGHVS, FNYEAQ. V dropped 5 bases and J dropped 9 bases, with 8 bases sitting between them. Written as DNA, the CDR3 is TGTGCCAGCAGCCCAGGGACTGAGCAGTTCTTC. Translated: CASSPGTEQFF.

Details on this clonotype: It is likely a read error, because the conserved phenylalanine at the end of the CDR3 is missing. The V gene is TRBV7-4, the J gene TRBJ2-2, with a weak D call TRBD1 (6 bases). The germline gives CDR1 SGHVT, CDR2 SQSDAQ. This CDR3 comprises 17 residues. V lost 4 bases, J lost 0 bases, and 15 bases lay in between. The CDR3 region has the DNA TGTGCCAGCAGCTGGGGACAAGGGGCTACGAACACCGGGGAGCTGTTTTCT. This encodes CASSWGQGATNTGELFS.

The chain combines TRBV29-1 with TRBJ1-2; D uncertain. The CDR3 covers 14 residues. Trimming took off 7 bases at V and 6 bases at J, with 21 bases between the two ends. Germline V gene lookup returns CDR1 SQVTM and CDR2 ANQGSEA. The CDR3 is CSAQFRALDHGYTF. In DNA form, the CDR3 reads TGCAGCGCCCAATTCCGGGCCCTTGACCATGGCTACACCTTC.

This clonotype was seen many times. The CDR3 coding sequence is TGTGCCAGTAAGCTTACAGGGCCGGTCGGCGAGCAGTACTTC. This translates into CASKLTGPVGEQYF. The V call is TRBV19, the J call TRBJ2-7, with D possibly being TRBD1 (6 bases). V dropped 7 bases and J dropped 6 bases, with 19 bases sitting between them. CDR3 length: 14 residues. Germline CDR1 and CDR2: LNHDA and SQIVND (reference sequence).

The V and J genes are TRBV6-2 or TRBV6-3 and TRBJ2-6; D not resolved. The CDR3 contains 16 residues. Germline lookup yields CDR1 MNHEY and CDR2 SVGEGT. Trimming pared 1 base from V and 3 bases from J, leaving 10 bases between. The DNA for the CDR3 is TGTGCCAGCAGTTACTTGCACCCCGGTGGGGCCAACGTCCTGACTTTC. This codes for CASSYLHPGGANVLTF.

The chain carries TRBV6-2 or TRBV6-3 and TRBJ2-1; the match to TRBD2 covers 13 bases. The CDR3 has 14 residues. The germline V gene encodes CDR1 MNHEY and CDR2 SVGEGT. V trimming: 10 bases; J trimming: 6 bases; junction bases outside the gene matches: 6. The chain's CDR3 is CATRTSGSVNEQFF. The CDR3 bases are TGTGCCACCCGGACTAGCGGGAGTGTCAATGAGCAGTTCTTC.

In nucleotides, the CDR3 is TGTGCCAGCAGTTCGGTAAACAGGGGATCTGAAGCTTTCTTT. Translated: CASSSVNRGSEAFF. The rearrangement links TRBV12-3 or TRBV12-4 to TRBJ1-1; 7 bases line up with TRBD1. This CDR3 has 14 residues. V trimming: 4 bases; J trimming: 6 bases; junction bases outside the gene matches: 8.

This clonotype is judged medium-sized. The chain carries TRBV7-2 and TRBJ1-1; D possibly corresponds to TRBD1 (5 bases). The CDR3 sequence is 14 residues long. V was trimmed by 5 bases and J by 4 bases, leaving 14 bases between them. CDR1 is SGHTA and CDR2 is FQGNSA in the germline V gene. CDR3 nucleotide sequence: TGTGCCAGCAGCACCCGGGACCAGGGCACTGAAGCTTTCTTT. Its protein product is CASSTRDQGTEAFF.

This chain links TRBV12-3 or TRBV12-4 with TRBJ2-3, with a tentative D call TRBD2 (6 bases). V was clipped by 6 bases and J by 7 bases, with 20 bases between them. This CDR3 contains 15 residues. This CDR3 is CASSSPEGLVYTQYF. The CDR3 DNA is TGTGCCAGCAGCTCCCCTGAGGGACTGGTTTATACGCAGTATTTT.

This clonotype was found a few times. The chain recombines TRBV12-3 or TRBV12-4 with TRBJ2-1; 11 positions agree with TRBD2. Germline trimming cut 7 bases from V and 0 bases from J; bases unmatched to any gene: 5. This CDR3 has 16 residues. The CDR3 region is CASTSGRRDSYNEQFF. The DNA of the CDR3 is TGTGCCAGCACTAGCGGGAGGCGGGACTCCTACAATGAGCAGTTCTTC.

The chain recombines TRBV25-1 with TRBJ2-3, with D unresolved. Germline lookup yields CDR1 MGHDK and CDR2 SYGVNS. The CDR3 is 16 amino acids. Trimming stripped 2 bases from V and 1 base from J, with 13 bases between. The CDR3 here is CASSEKVNSRTDTQYF. CDR3 DNA sequence: TGTGCCAGCAGTGAAAAGGTTAACTCCCGCACAGATACGCAGTATTTT.

The chain employs TRBV10-3 and TRBJ1-2; 10 nucleotides match TRBD1. CDR3 length: 14 residues. Germline CDR1 ENHRY, CDR2 SYGVKD. Unmatched junction bases numbered 8, after V lost 6 bases and J lost 7 bases. CDR3 protein: CAIRRDRGSGGYTF. The CDR3 DNA sequence: TGTGCCATCAGGCGGGACAGGGGCAGTGGTGGCTACACCTTC.

This clonotype was seen more than once but under ten times. V and J are TRBV27 and TRBJ2-7; tentatively, D is TRBD1 (6 bases). Germline V CDR1 and CDR2: MNHEY, SMNVEV (reference sequence). The CDR3 totals 14 residues. V lost 4 bases to trimming and J lost 2 bases, with 12 bases between them. CDR3: CASSSSTGPYEQYF. DNA of the CDR3: TGTGCCAGCAGTTCATCGACAGGACCCTACGAGCAGTACTTC.

This clonotype appeared a few times. The chain recombines TRBV19 with TRBJ1-5; no clear D. V dropped 8 bases and J dropped 0 bases, with 14 bases sitting between them. This CDR3 is 15 amino acids long. CDR1 and CDR2 from the germline V gene are LNHDA and SQIVND (reference sequence). The CDR3 region is CASSPETYSNQPQHF. The DNA for the CDR3 is TGTGCCAGTTCCCCAGAAACTTATAGCAATCAGCCCCAGCATTTT.

The gene calls are TRBV9 and TRBJ1-2; TRBD1 might be the D (5 bases). The germline V gene encodes CDR1 SGDLS and CDR2 YYNGEE. Between the trimmed V and J ends, which lost 0 bases and 7 bases, there was a span of 25 bases. The CDR3 loop spans 18 amino acids. As DNA, the CDR3 is TGTGCCAGCAGCGTAGGGTCCGACAAGGTGGTGTTTAGGGGTGGCTACACCTTC. As protein: CASSVGSDKVVFRGGYTF.

V gene TRBV11-2 combines with J gene TRBJ2-1; possibly TRBD2 for D (5 bases). Trimming left V 4 bases short and J 8 bases short, with 18 bases between. The CDR3 spans 15 residues. CDR1 and CDR2 from the germline V gene are SGHAT and FQNNGV. CDR3 DNA: TGTGCCAGCAGCTCCCCTCTAACTAGTAGGCATGAGCAGTTCTTC. Protein product: CASSSPLTSRHEQFF.